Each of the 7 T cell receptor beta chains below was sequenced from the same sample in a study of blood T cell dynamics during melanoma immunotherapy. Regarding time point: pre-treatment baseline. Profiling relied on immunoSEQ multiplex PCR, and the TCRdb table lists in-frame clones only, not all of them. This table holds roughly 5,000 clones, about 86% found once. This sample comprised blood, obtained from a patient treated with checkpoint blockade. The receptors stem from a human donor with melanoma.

This CDR3 is CASSFGTSSGNTIYF. Written as DNA, the CDR3 is TGTGCCAGCAGCTTCGGGACAAGCTCTGGAAACACCATATATTTT. V and J are TRBV5-6 and TRBJ1-3; TRBD1 might be the D (6 bases). V shed 2 bases and J shed 0 bases, with 9 bases lying between them. From germline, CDR1 is SGHDT and CDR2 YYEEEE. The CDR3 has 15 residues.

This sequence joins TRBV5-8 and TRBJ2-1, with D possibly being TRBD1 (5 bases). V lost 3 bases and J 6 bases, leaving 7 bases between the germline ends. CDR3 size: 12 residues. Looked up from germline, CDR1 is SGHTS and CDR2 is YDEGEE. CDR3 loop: CASSWGTNEQFF. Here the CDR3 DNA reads TGTGCCAGCAGCTGGGGCACCAATGAGCAGTTCTTC.

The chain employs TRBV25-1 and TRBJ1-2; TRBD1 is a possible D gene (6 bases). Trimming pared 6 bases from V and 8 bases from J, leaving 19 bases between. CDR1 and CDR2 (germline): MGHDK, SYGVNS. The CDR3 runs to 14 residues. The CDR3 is CASRPHGGPGGYTF. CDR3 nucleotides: TGTGCCAGCAGACCCCATGGGGGGCCAGGGGGCTACACCTTC.

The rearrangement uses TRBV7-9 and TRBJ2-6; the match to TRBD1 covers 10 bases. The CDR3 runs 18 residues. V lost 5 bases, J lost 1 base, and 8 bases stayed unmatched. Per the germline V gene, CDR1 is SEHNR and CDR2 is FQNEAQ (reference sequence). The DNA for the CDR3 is TGTGCCAGCAGCCCTGTGACAGGGGGCTTTTCTGGGGCCAACGTCCTGACTTTC. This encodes CASSPVTGGFSGANVLTF.

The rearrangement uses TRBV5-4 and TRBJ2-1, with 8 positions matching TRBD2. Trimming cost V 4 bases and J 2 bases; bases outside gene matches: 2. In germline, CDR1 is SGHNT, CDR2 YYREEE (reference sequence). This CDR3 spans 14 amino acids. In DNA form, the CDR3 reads TGTGCCAGCAGCCGGGGGGGAACCTACAATGAGCAGTTCTTC. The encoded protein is CASSRGGTYNEQFF.

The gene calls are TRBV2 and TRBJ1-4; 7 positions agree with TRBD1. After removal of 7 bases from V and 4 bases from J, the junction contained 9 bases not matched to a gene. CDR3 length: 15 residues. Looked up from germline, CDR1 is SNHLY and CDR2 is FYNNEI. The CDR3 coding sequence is TGTGCCAGCAACCGGCCAGGGGGGAGTAATGAAAAACTGTTTTTT. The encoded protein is CASNRPGGSNEKLFF.

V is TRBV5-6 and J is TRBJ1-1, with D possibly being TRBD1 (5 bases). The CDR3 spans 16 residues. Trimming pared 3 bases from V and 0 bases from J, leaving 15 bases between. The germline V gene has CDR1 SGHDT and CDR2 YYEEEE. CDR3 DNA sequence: TGTGCCAGCAGCTCTAGGGACTGGTCCATGAACACTGAAGCTTTCTTT. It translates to CASSSRDWSMNTEAFF.